Listed here are 4 T cell receptor beta chains from one sample, sequenced in a study of blood T cell repertoires in COVID-19. Data came from immunoSEQ multiplex PCR; TCRdb stores just in-frame clones and leaves some out. The table includes fewer than 250,000 clones, about 83% detected once. The source material was peripheral blood. These receptor sequences come from a woman in her 50s with acute or convalescent COVID-19.

The V and J genes are TRBV19 and TRBJ2-3, with 12 bases identical to TRBD2. The junction had 4 bases not matched to a gene; V was cut back by 5 bases and J by 4 bases. This CDR3 is 15 amino acids long. Germline V gene sequence: CDR1 LNHDA, CDR2 SQIVND (reference sequence). The CDR3 nucleotides are TGTGCCAGTAGTCTAGCGGGAGGGCCCGCAGATACGCAGTATTTT. The encoded protein is CASSLAGGPADTQYF.

The chain carries TRBV5-1 and TRBJ2-7; TRBD2 matches 13 bases. The CDR3 extends over 16 amino acids. V dropped 0 bases and J dropped 4; count of bases not matched to a gene: 4. Germline values: CDR1 SGHRS, CDR2 YFSETQ. DNA for the CDR3: TGCGCCAGCAGCTTGGGGACTAGCGGGAGTGGGTACGAGCAGTACTTC. This sequence encodes CASSLGTSGSGYEQYF.

This chain links TRBV20-1 with TRBJ1-1; D might be TRBD1 (5 bases). The germline V gene has CDR1 DFQATT and CDR2 SNEGSKA (reference sequence). The V end lost 7 bases, the J end lost 3 bases, and 9 bases lay between the germline ends. The CDR3 is 11 residues long. CDR3 amino acids: CSVLGDTEAFF. CDR3 bases: TGCAGTGTTTTAGGGGACACTGAAGCTTTCTTT.

This chain links TRBV5-6 with TRBJ2-3; 10 positions agree with TRBD2. CDR1 SGHDT and CDR2 YYEEEE come from the germline V gene. The V and J ends lost 1 base and 3 bases, in that order; junction bases with no gene match: 5. CDR3 length: 16 amino acids. In DNA form, the CDR3 reads TGTGCCAGCAGCTTGCGAGCGGGAGGGCTTACAGATACGCAGTATTTT. Translation: CASSLRAGGLTDTQYF.